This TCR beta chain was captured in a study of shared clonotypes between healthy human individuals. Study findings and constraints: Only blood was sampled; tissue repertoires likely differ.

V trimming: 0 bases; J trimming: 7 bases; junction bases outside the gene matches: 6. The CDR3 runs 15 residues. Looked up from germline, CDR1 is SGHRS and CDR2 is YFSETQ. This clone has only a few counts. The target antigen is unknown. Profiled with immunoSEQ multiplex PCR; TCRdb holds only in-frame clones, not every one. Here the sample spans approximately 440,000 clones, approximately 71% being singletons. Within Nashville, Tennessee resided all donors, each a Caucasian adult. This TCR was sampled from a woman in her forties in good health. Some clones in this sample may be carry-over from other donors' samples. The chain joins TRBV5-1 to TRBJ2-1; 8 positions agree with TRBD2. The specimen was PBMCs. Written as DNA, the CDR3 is TGCGCCAGCAGCTTGGACGGGAGGGAAGGAAATGAGCAGTTCTTC. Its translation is CASSLDGREGNEQFF.